This T cell receptor beta chain was captured by sequencing in a study of cytotoxic CD8 clonotypes in ibrutinib-treated CLL. Per germline, CDR1 LGHNT and CDR2 FRNRAP. The CDR3 length is 12 residues. V lost 5 bases and J lost 6, with 8 bases in between. In the case of this clone: The target antigen is unknown.

Targeted sequencing depth ranged from 1 in 200,000 to 1 in 1 million T cells. Clones were read by immunoSEQ multiplex PCR, and TCRdb kept only the in-frame ones, dropping some. This sample has about 140,000 clones, with around 77% found just once. Study findings and constraints: Public clonotypes were rare and shrank or held steady on treatment. In sustained-remission versus progressing patients, sampling times differed.

The receptor's source is a human donor with chronic lymphocytic leukemia. The gene calls are TRBV12-5 and TRBJ2-1; no clear D gene. Sequenced material: PBMCs, taken after 12 months of ibrutinib treatment. The CDR3 loop is CASGPIGNEQFF. The CDR3 coding sequence is TGTGCTAGTGGTCCCATTGGCAATGAGCAGTTCTTC.